The rows below give T cell receptor beta chains drawn from one sample of a study of cytomegalovirus exposure and HLA in healthy donors. The method was immunoSEQ multiplex PCR; TCRdb's version includes in-frame clones alone and lacks a portion of them. This sample has 200,000 to 300,000 clones, with 82% found just once. Sequenced input: PBMCs. These receptors all come from a woman aged 40 to 55 in good health and CMV-seropositive. The CDR3 runs from the conserved cysteine through the conserved F or W. The D gene is left open where the match is weak. Rows give clone size only sometimes, using once, few, many, or a class for an expanded clone.

abundance	d_gene	j_gene	v_gene	CDR3nt	CDR3aa
-	-	TRBJ1-1	TRBV29-1	TGCAGTGTCCGAAGGGGGAACACTGAAGCTTTCTTT	CSVRRGNTEAFF
-	TRBD1	TRBJ1-6	TRBV4-2	TGTGCCAGCAGCCGGTGGGCGGGACAGGGAGGTTCACCCCTCCACTTT	CASSRWAGQGGSPLHF
-	-	TRBJ2-7	TRBV7-2	TGTGCCAGCAGCCCGCGGACAGGAGGGCCCAAACCCTACGAGCAGTACTTC	CASSPRTGGPKPYEQYF
-	TRBD1	TRBJ2-5	TRBV2	TGTGCCAGCAGTTACAGGGGCCAAGAGACCCAGTACTTC	CASSYRGQETQYF
-	TRBD1	TRBJ1-4	TRBV18	TGTGCCAGCTCACCCCGACAGGGAGGTCGGGCGAGCGAAAAACTGTTTTTT	CASSPRQGGRASEKLFF
-	TRBD2	TRBJ2-2	TRBV29-1	TGCAGCGTTGGCGGGAGCGGGAACACCGGGGAGCTGTTTTTT	CSVGGSGNTGELFF
-	-	TRBJ2-1	TRBV5-1	TGCGCCAGCAGCCCCGGGCCACGACAGGGGAGGGATGAGCAGTTCTTC	CASSPGPRQGRDEQFF
-	TRBD1	TRBJ2-7	TRBV5-4	TGTGCCAGCAGCCCGGACAGGGGGCGCGAGCAGTACTTC	CASSPDRGREQYF
-	TRBD1	TRBJ2-7	TRBV4-3	TGCGCCAGCAGCCAAGAAGGGAACAGGGGTTACGAGCAGTACTTC	CASSQEGNRGYEQYF
once	-	TRBJ1-1	TRBV7-2	TGTGCCAGCAGCTTTGGGGGGGGATTGAACACTGAAGCTTTCTTT	CASSFGGGLNTEAFF
few	TRBD2	TRBJ2-5	TRBV11-3	TGTGCCAGCAGTAGAACGGGACTAGCGGTATTCCAAGAGACCCAGTACTTC	CASSRTGLAVFQETQYF
once	-	TRBJ2-2	TRBV6-5	TGTGCCAGCAGTTACGCGATAGGGGGCGGGGAGCTGTTTTTT	CASSYAIGGGELFF
-	-	TRBJ2-7	TRBV7-9	TGTTCCAGCAGCTCCGTACCTCCCCCAGGGGAGCAGTACTTC	CSSSSVPPPGEQYF
-	-	TRBJ1-2	TRBV7-9	TGTTCCAGCAGCTTAGGGGGGGGCTATGGCTACACCTTC	CSSSLGGGYGYTF
-	-	TRBJ1-2	TRBV4-2	TGTGCCAGCAGCCCGACGCGACAGGACTATGGCTACACCTTC	CASSPTRQDYGYTF
once	-	TRBJ1-2	TRBV6-5	TGTGCCAGCAGTTACCATGGAGGGGGGGACTATGGCTACACCTTC	CASSYHGGGDYGYTF
-	-	TRBJ1-2	TRBV30	TGTGCCTGGAGTGTAGGGGGTGGCTACACCTTC	CAWSVGGGYTF
-	-	TRBJ1-3	TRBV4-3	TGCGCCAGCAGCCAAGGCAGGAAGGCTGGAAACACCATATATTTT	CASSQGRKAGNTIYF
-	TRBD2	TRBJ2-1	TRBV2	TGTGCCAGCAGTCCCATTAGCGGGGGTGGCCATGAGCAGTTCTTC	CASSPISGGGHEQFF
-	TRBD2	TRBJ2-7	TRBV7-9	TGTGCCAGCAGCCTACTGACTAGCGGGAGGGTGTCCTACGAGCAGTACTTC	CASSLLTSGRVSYEQYF
-	-	TRBJ2-2	TRBV5-1	TGCGCCAGCAGCTTGGTTGGGACAGTTGGACTAACCGGGGAGCTGTTTTTT	CASSLVGTVGLTGELFF
-	TRBD1	TRBJ2-7	TRBV2	TGTGCCAGCATGGAACTGGGACAGCCTCTCGAGCAGTACTTC	CASMELGQPLEQYF
-	-	TRBJ2-1	TRBV4-3	TGCGCCAGCAGCCAAGGGCACGGCGGATCCTACAATGAGCAGTTCTTC	CASSQGHGGSYNEQFF
-	-	TRBJ2-2	TRBV7-7	TGTGCTAGCACGCGCTCCGGGGAGCTGTTTTTT	CASTRSGELFF
-	-	TRBJ2-7	TRBV4-1	TGCGCCAGCAGCCAAGTGACAGTTACCTACGAGCAGTACTTC	CASSQVTVTYEQYF
-	-	TRBJ2-5	TRBV9	TGTGCCAGCAGCCCCGAGGGTGGGGAGCCCCGGGAGACCCAGTACTTC	CASSPEGGEPRETQYF
once	TRBD1	TRBJ2-1	TRBV29-1	TGCAGCGTTGAAGATCACAGGGGCGCAAAGTCAGGGCAGTTCTTC	CSVEDHRGAKSGQFF
-	TRBD1	TRBJ1-2	TRBV15	TGTGCCACCAGCAGTCCCGGGACAGGGGGCTCTGGCTACACCTTC	CATSSPGTGGSGYTF
few	-	TRBJ1-2	TRBV14	TGTGCCAGCAGCCAAGATCTTGGAGGCCCCTATGGCTACACCTTC	CASSQDLGGPYGYTF
-	-	TRBJ2-5	TRBV2	TGTGCCAGCAGGGAGGCACAGGGTGAAGAGACCCAGTACTTC	CASREAQGEETQYF
-	TRBD1	TRBJ1-5	TRBV30	TGTGCCTGGAGTGCTGTCGGGACAGGGGTTTTGGAGAGCAATCAGCCCCAGCATTTT	CAWSAVGTGVLESNQPQHF
-	-	TRBJ1-2	TRBV7-2	TGTGCCAGCAGCTTAGGGGGGGAAAGCACCTTC	CASSLGGESTF
-	TRBD1	TRBJ2-7	TRBV15	TGTGCCACCAGCAGAGGGAGTCAGACAGGGGCCTACGAGCAGTACTTC	CATSRGSQTGAYEQYF
-	TRBD1	TRBJ1-5	TRBV9	TGTGCCAGCAGCGTAGATGCGACAGGGGCCAATCAGCCCCAGCATTTT	CASSVDATGANQPQHF
-	-	TRBJ1-1	TRBV12-1	TGTGCCACCTATACCCGATGGGACAGGACTTATGAAGCTTTCTTT	CATYTRWDRTYEAFF